This T cell receptor (beta chain) was recovered during a study of shared clonotypes between healthy human individuals. Whole-study results and caveats: The researchers took only blood, and tissue repertoires probably look different. Few donors restricted represented genetic and exposure-history diversity.

Sequenced by immunoSEQ multiplex PCR; TCRdb stores in-frame clones only, minus some. The data contain 850,000 to 1,200,000 clones, around 74% of them singletons. V trimming: 9 bases; J trimming: 2 bases; junction bases outside the gene matches: 5. The CDR3 is 13 amino acids. Per the germline V gene, CDR1 is SNHLY and CDR2 is FYNNEI. As for this clone: As yet, its antigen is unknown. Other DNA sequences in the same sample also yield this CDR3.

None of the donors, who were healthy HIV-negative adults, had recently had acute infections or vaccinations. Researchers partitioned CD4+ cells into CD45RA+ naive and CD45RA-negative memory subsets. Sequenced: memory CD4+ T cells sorted from blood. Specified subset: CD45RA-negative fraction. This chain joins TRBV2 and TRBJ2-3; 7 nucleotides match TRBD2. The clonotype comes from a young man in good health. The CDR3 DNA sequence: TGTGCCAGTGGCGGGAGACCCACAGATACGCAGTATTTT. Amino acids: CASGGRPTDTQYF.